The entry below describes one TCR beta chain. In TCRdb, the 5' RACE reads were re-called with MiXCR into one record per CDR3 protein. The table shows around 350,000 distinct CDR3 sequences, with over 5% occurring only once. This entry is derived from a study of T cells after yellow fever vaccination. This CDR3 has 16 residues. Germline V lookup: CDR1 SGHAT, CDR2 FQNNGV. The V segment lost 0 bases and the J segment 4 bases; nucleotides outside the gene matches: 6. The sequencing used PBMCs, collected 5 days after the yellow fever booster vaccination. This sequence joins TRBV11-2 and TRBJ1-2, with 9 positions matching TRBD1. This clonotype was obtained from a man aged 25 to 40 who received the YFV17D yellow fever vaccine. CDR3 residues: CASSLDWTGATYGYTF. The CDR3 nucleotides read TGTGCCAGCAGCTTAGATTGGACAGGGGCTACCTATGGCTACACCTTC.